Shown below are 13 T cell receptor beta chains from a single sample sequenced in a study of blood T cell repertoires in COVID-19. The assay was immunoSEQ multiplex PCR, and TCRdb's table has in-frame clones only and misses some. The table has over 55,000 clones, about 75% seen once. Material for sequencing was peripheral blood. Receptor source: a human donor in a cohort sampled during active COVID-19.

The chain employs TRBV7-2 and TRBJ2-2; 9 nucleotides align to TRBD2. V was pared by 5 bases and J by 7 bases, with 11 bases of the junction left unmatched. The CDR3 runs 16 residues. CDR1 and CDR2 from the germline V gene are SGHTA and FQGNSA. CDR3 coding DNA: TGTGCCAGCAGCGCAGATGGGCTAGCGGGGATCGGGGAGCTGTTTTTT. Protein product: CASSADGLAGIGELFF.

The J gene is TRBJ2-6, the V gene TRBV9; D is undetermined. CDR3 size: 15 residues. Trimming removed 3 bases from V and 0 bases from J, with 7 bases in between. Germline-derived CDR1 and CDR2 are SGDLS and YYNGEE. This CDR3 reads CASSAYSSGANVLTF. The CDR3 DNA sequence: TGTGCCAGCAGCGCCTATTCCTCTGGGGCCAACGTCCTGACTTTC. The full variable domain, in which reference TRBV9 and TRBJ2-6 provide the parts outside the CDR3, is DSGVTQTPKHLITATGQRVTLRCSPRSGDLSVYWYQQSLDQGLQFLIQYYNGEERAKGNILERFSAQQFPDLHSELNLSSLELGDSALYFCASSAYSSGANVLTFGAGSRLTVL.

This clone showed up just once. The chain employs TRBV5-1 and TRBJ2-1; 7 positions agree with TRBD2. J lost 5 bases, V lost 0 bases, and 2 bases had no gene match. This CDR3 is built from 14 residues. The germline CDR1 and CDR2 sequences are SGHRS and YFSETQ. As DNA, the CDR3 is TGCGCCAGCAGCTTGGCTAGCGGAAACAATGAGCAGTTCTTC. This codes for CASSLASGNNEQFF.

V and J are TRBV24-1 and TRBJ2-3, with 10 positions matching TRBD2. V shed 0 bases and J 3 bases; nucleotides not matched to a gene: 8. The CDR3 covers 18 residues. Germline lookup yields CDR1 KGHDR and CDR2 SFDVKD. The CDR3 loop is CATSDLLETSGWTDTQYF. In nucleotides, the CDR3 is TGTGCCACCAGTGATTTGCTGGAGACTAGCGGGTGGACAGATACGCAGTATTTT.

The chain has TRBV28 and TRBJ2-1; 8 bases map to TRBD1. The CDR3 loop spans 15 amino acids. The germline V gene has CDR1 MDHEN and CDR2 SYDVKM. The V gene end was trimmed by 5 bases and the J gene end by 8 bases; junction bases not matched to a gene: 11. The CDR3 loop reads CASSPRGTGPDEQFF. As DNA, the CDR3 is TGTGCCAGCAGTCCCCGGGGGACAGGACCGGATGAGCAGTTCTTC.

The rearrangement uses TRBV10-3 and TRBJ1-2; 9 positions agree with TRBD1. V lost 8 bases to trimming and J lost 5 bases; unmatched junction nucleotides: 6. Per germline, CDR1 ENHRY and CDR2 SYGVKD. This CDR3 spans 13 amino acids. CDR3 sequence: CAIEDRGRYGYTF. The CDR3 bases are TGTGCCATCGAGGACAGGGGAAGGTATGGCTACACCTTC.

The CDR3 nucleotides are TGCGCCAGCAGCTACGGCGGGGAAATGGTCGGGGAGCTGTTTTTT. This codes for CASSYGGEMVGELFF. J is TRBJ2-2 and V is TRBV5-1; TRBD2 is a possible D gene (6 bases). CDR1 SGHRS and CDR2 YFSETQ come from the germline V gene. Trimming pared 3 bases from V and 7 bases from J, leaving 16 bases between. The length of the CDR3 is 15 residues.

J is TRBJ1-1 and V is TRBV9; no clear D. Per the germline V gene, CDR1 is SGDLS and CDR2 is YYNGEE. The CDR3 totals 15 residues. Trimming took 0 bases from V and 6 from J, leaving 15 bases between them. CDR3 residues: CASSVGPEKSAEAFF. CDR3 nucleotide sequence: TGTGCCAGCAGCGTAGGGCCCGAGAAAAGCGCTGAAGCTTTCTTT.

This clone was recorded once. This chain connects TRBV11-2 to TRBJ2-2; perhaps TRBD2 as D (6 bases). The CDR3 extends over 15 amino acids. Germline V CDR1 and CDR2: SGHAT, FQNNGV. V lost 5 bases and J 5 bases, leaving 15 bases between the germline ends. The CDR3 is CASSPEGRLTGELFF. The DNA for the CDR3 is TGTGCCAGCAGCCCGGAGGGCCGTTTGACCGGGGAGCTGTTTTTT.

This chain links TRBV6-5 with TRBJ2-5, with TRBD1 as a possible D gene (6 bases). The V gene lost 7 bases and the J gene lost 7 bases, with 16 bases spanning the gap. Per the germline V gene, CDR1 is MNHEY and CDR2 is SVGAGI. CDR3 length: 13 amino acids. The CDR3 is CASTGALGVTQYF. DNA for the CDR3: TGTGCCAGCACAGGGGCCTTAGGGGTGACCCAGTACTTC.

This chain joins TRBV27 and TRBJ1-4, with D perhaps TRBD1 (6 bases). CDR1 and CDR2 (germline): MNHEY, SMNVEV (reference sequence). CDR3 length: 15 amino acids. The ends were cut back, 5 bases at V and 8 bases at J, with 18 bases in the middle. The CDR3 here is CASSEYRAMREKLFF. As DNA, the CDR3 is TGTGCCAGCAGTGAGTACAGGGCAATGAGAGAAAAACTGTTTTTT.

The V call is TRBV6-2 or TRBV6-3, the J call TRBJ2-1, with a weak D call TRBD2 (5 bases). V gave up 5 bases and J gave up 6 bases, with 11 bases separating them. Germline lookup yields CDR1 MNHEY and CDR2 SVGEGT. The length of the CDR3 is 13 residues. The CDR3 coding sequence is TGTGCCAGCAGTACCGAGGGCCCCAATGAGCAGTTCTTC. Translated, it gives CASSTEGPNEQFF.

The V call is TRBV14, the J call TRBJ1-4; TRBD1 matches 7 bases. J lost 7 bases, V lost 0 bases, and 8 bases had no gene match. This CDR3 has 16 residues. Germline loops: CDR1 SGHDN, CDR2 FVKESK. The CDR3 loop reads CASSQDRQGGTEKLFF. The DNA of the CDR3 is TGTGCCAGCAGCCAAGATCGACAGGGTGGAACTGAAAAACTGTTTTTT.